This is a list of T cell receptor beta chains from one sample in a study of blood T cell repertoires in COVID-19. Assay used: immunoSEQ multiplex PCR; TCRdb lists only in-frame clones, some missing. This table has approximately 290,000 clones, around 82% appearing once. Sequences were obtained from peripheral blood. The receptors derive from a person aged 70 to 80 with COVID-19, enrolled during active disease. The conserved cysteine and the conserved F or W are not part of the CDR3 here. The size entry is marked missing in some rows and otherwise reads once, few, many or a size class.

j_gene: TRBJ2-7
abundance: few
v_gene: TRBV19
CDR3aa: ASSISGLAGVEQY

j_gene: TRBJ2-7
abundance: -
v_gene: TRBV5-4
CDR3aa: ASSLRWDSEQY

j_gene: TRBJ2-5
abundance: -
v_gene: TRBV24-1
CDR3aa: ATSESGGARETQY

j_gene: TRBJ1-1
abundance: -
v_gene: TRBV15
CDR3aa: ATEENTEAF

j_gene: TRBJ2-3
abundance: -
v_gene: TRBV18
CDR3aa: ASSRGLAATDTQY

j_gene: TRBJ2-1
abundance: -
v_gene: TRBV27
CDR3aa: ASRGPYNEQF

j_gene: TRBJ1-2
abundance: -
v_gene: TRBV6-2/TRBV6-3
CDR3aa: ASSHSNSRVGNGYT

j_gene: TRBJ2-3
abundance: -
v_gene: TRBV9
CDR3aa: ASSVLADTDTQY

j_gene: TRBJ2-2
abundance: -
v_gene: TRBV28
CDR3aa: ASSSGGSGTGELF

j_gene: TRBJ2-5
abundance: -
v_gene: TRBV3-1/TRBV3-2
CDR3aa: ASSQAEETQY

j_gene: TRBJ1-6
abundance: -
v_gene: TRBV9
CDR3aa: ASSARGGARRPSPLH

j_gene: TRBJ2-5
abundance: -
v_gene: TRBV24-1
CDR3aa: ATSDQGRGSWETQY

j_gene: TRBJ1-2
abundance: -
v_gene: TRBV28
CDR3aa: ASRDLGGYT

j_gene: TRBJ2-1
abundance: few
v_gene: TRBV5-1
CDR3aa: ASSGQGRNNEQF